This TCR beta chain was found in a study of cytomegalovirus exposure and HLA in healthy donors. Germline V gene sequence: CDR1 MDHEN, CDR2 SYDVKM. The ends lost 4 bases at V and 5 bases at J; junction bases unmatched: 11. The length of the CDR3 is 18 residues. PCR involved 60 Vbeta and 13 Jbeta primers. Repertoires were generated with immunoSEQ multiplex PCR, while TCRdb's copy carries only in-frame clones and drops some. The sample comprises 150,000 to 250,000 clones, around 81% of which are singletons, and approximately 2% rests with the top ten. General observations from the study: Clonal expansion, a later analysis showed, was greater in HLA-associated TCR beta chains than in equally common others. TCR beta chains numbering roughly 150 were designated cytomegalovirus-associated. Productive status was seen about 90% or about 30% of the time for most TCR beta V segments in an earlier analysis.

For this clone: The antigen remains unidentified.

The receptor comes from a man aged 25-40 years in good health and CMV-seronegative. Sequencing was done on a sample of PBMCs. The rearrangement uses TRBV28 and TRBJ2-2; 12 bases fit TRBD2. The CDR3 bases are TGTGCCAGCAGTTCACTCGCTAGCGGGAGGGCCGGAACCGGGGAGCTGTTTTTT. This translates into CASSSLASGRAGTGELFF.